One and the same sample provided the 8 T cell receptor beta chains below, sequenced in a study of T cell changes during pregnancy in multiple sclerosis. Profiled with immunoSEQ multiplex PCR; TCRdb holds only in-frame clones, not every one. Among approximately 82,000 clones, 85% to 95% were seen once, and the ten largest hold 0.45% to 0.55%. The sequencing here drew on CD4+ T cells from peripheral blood mononuclear cells, taken in the second trimester of pregnancy. These receptors originate from a female donor with multiple sclerosis, enrolled in a pregnancy study.

The V call is TRBV7-3, the J call TRBJ2-2; 12 bases fit TRBD1. Germline V gene lookup returns CDR1 SGHTA and CDR2 FQGTGA. CDR3 length: 19 amino acids. V gave up 1 base and J gave up 4 bases; unmatched junction bases: 10. The CDR3 DNA follows: TGTGCCAGCAGCTTAAAGGGGACAGGGGGCGTCCTGGGCACCGGGGAGCTGTTTTTT. It is translated as CASSLKGTGGVLGTGELFF.

This chain joins TRBV7-3 and TRBJ2-7; D ambiguous. In germline, CDR1 is SGHTA, CDR2 FQGTGA. The germline V and J ends were trimmed by 5 bases and 7 bases, with 9 bases remaining between them. The CDR3 extends over 11 amino acids. The CDR3 loop reads CASSVPREQYF. The CDR3 DNA reads TGTGCCAGCAGCGTACCGAGAGAGCAGTACTTC.

The V gene is TRBV29-1, the J gene TRBJ1-5; 8 bases map to TRBD1. CDR3 length equals 13 residues. Germline loops: CDR1 SQVTM, CDR2 ANQGSEA. J was trimmed by 3 bases and V by 8 bases; bases with no gene match: 6. This chain's CDR3 is CSTRTGNNQPQHF. CDR3 sequence (DNA): TGCAGCACCCGGACAGGGAACAATCAGCCCCAGCATTTT.

V gene TRBV9 combines with J gene TRBJ1-6; D unclear. The CDR3 loop spans 15 amino acids. Per germline, CDR1 SGDLS and CDR2 YYNGEE. Trimming took off 3 bases at V and 9 bases at J, with 16 bases between the two ends. The CDR3 coding sequence is TGTGCCAGCAGCGCCCAAAGTGGAGTGGGTTCACCCCTCCACTTT. It yields the protein CASSAQSGVGSPLHF.

The chain is built from TRBV5-6 and TRBJ2-7; TRBD1 might be the D (5 bases). Germline V CDR1 and CDR2: SGHDT, YYEEEE. Trimming pared 4 bases from V and 2 bases from J, leaving 22 bases between. The CDR3 contains 17 residues. The CDR3 protein is CASSPRRGNPSTYEQYF. CDR3 sequence (DNA): TGTGCCAGCAGCCCCCGTAGGGGTAACCCCTCGACCTACGAGCAGTACTTC. The full variable domain, rest sourced from reference TRBV5-6 and TRBJ2-7, is DAGVTQSPTHLIKTRGQQVTLRCSPKSGHDTVSWYQQALGQGPQFIFQYYEEEERQRGNFPDRFSGHQFPNYSSELNVNALLLGDSALYLCASSPRRGNPSTYEQYFGPGTRLTVT.

The chain couples TRBV10-3 to TRBJ1-1; TRBD1 matches at 7 bases. Germline CDR1 is ENHRY and CDR2 is SYGVKD. CDR3 length: 13 amino acids. Unmatched junction bases numbered 1, after V lost 6 bases and J lost 0 bases. Here the CDR3 reads CAISGTVNTEAFF. The CDR3 DNA is TGTGCCATCAGCGGGACAGTGAACACTGAAGCTTTCTTT.

This rearrangement joins TRBV5-1 to TRBJ1-1; perhaps TRBD1 as D (5 bases). V was trimmed by 6 bases and J by 1 base, leaving 13 bases between them. The CDR3 spans 14 residues. Germline V gene data show CDR1 as SGHRS and CDR2 as YFSETQ. CDR3 nucleotide sequence: TGCGCCAGCAATGGGGCAGGGTCGAACACTGAAGCTTTCTTT. Its protein product is CASNGAGSNTEAFF.

The chain is built from TRBV5-6 and TRBJ1-2; TRBD1 is a possible D gene (6 bases). V gave up 0 bases and J gave up 3 bases, with 9 bases separating them. Germline V gene data show CDR1 as SGHDT and CDR2 as YYEEEE. This CDR3 is built from 14 residues. CDR3 DNA sequence: TGTGCCAGCAGCTTGGGGGGGCGCGACTATGGCTACACCTTC. It translates to CASSLGGRDYGYTF.